This T cell receptor (beta chain) emerged from a study of T cell changes during pregnancy in multiple sclerosis. TCRdb's table, derived via immunoSEQ multiplex PCR, lists solely in-frame clones and lacks some. The sample records 77,000 or so clones, around 93% being singletons. CDR1 and CDR2 from the germline V gene are SGHTA and FQGNSA. The CDR3 totals 16 residues. The ends were cut back, 1 base at V and 0 bases at J, with 10 bases in the middle. The V and J genes are TRBV7-2 and TRBJ1-3; D is unresolved. This specimen consisted of peripheral blood, obtained in the second trimester of pregnancy. The TCR originated in a female donor in good health, enrolled as a control in a pregnancy study. CDR3 protein: CASSLVPRSSGNTIYF. The CDR3 DNA reads as TGTGCCAGCAGCTTAGTCCCGCGGAGCTCTGGAAACACCATATATTTT.